This record covers a single T cell receptor (beta chain). The antigen remains undetermined. Trimming took 3 bases from V and 5 from J, leaving 22 bases between them. Germline V gene data show CDR1 as LNHDA and CDR2 as SQIVND (reference sequence). The CDR3 is 17 residues long. The record originates from a study of neoadjuvant nivolumab and ipilimumab in lung cancer. Study-wide points: A small number of samples were TCR sequenced. Only two of four nivolumab-treated tumors gained richness and clonality by surgery. Pathologic regression was not significantly tied to TCR clonality. Resected tumors had greater TCR richness and clonality than uninvolved lung.

Repertoires were generated with immunoSEQ multiplex PCR, while TCRdb's copy carries only in-frame clones and drops some. The sample consists of 5,500 to 8,500 clones, approximately 79% of them appearing once. This material consisted of tumor tissue, taken after neoadjuvant nivolumab, alone or with ipilimumab, at or shortly before surgery. The chain links TRBV19 to TRBJ1-2; tentative D call: TRBD1 (5 bases). The sequence came from an adult with non-small cell lung cancer. Here the CDR3 DNA reads TGTGCCAGTAGTATTAGGAAGTCGGGCAGGGCCTTTTATGGCTACACCTTC. Translating gives CASSIRKSGRAFYGYTF.